The sequence of this TCR beta chain was determined in a study of shared clonotypes between healthy human individuals (TCRdb year 2020). Background on the whole study: The cohort included three men and a couple of women between 18 and 49 years of age. For each donor, three plates each were used for CD4 naive and CD4 memory, two plates were used for CD8 naive, and one plate was used for CD8 memory. To estimate repertoire size and how much clonotypes are shared between individuals, the study performed deep sequencing of blood TCR repertoires from a handful of healthy adults. Libraries were prepared and TCR repertoires were sequenced by different laboratories using diverse techniques, in order to increase sequencing depth and limit assay-specific biases. Per donor, leukapheresis produced somewhere between about 0.9 and 10 billion PBMCs. The research as a whole found: Even with the large sequencing depth, rarefaction of the sorted-subset datasets indicated that sequencing was incomplete. Pairwise subsampling led to the expectation that sequencing depth would affect the degree of clonotype sharing among donors. Because the study included a small number of donors, the genetic and exposure-history diversity represented was limited. Higher generation probabilities were observed for clonotypes shared by all four sorted-subset donors than for non-shared clonotypes. Approximately 5% of naive CD4, more than 3% of naive CD8, roughly 2.5% of memory CD4, and roughly 0.4% of memory CD8 clonotypes were shared across several donors. Naive subsets generally had larger estimated clonotype richness than memory subsets. Sampling was limited to blood, and TCR repertoires in tissue likely differ from TCR repertoires in blood.

Relative to germline, V is 7 bases shorter and J is 0 bases shorter, with 18 bases between their ends. CDR1 SGHTS and CDR2 YDEGEE were looked up in the germline V gene. The CDR3 holds 16 amino acids from the cysteine to the phenylalanine. Only CDR3 DNA remains: 48 bases, in frame from the first base. Using the deep immunoSEQ assay, multiplex PCR amplified TCR CDR3 regions from genomic DNA. For each cell subset, the extracted genomic DNA was distributed evenly across all wells of several immunoSEQ 96-well plates, and each plate served as one replicate. For sorted subsets, 200 to 250 ng of genomic DNA, equivalent to some 33,000 T cell genomes, went into each replicate PCR. The purified libraries were quantified using a Qubit 3.0 fluorometer, sized with a Bioanalyzer 2100, and then quantified again using the KAPA Library Quantification kit. A separate single-read 150-cycle Illumina NextSeq 550 flow cell was used to sequence each immunoSEQ 96-well plate. Per the original workflow: Because the immunoSEQ output held only junctional sequences and lacked quality scores, the filtering could not match the filtering applied to full-length reads. To assign V/J genes and CDR3, sequences were annotated using PyIR, a Python wrapper for IgBLAST v1.9, with IMGT germline references. Any read was removed if the V/J assignment was weak (E-value above 1e-6), the CDR3 was missing, or the read contained stop codons, out-of-frame junctions, or ambiguous translated residues. V3J clonotypes were defined as sequences sharing an identical inferred V gene, J gene, and CDR3 amino acid sequence. Percentage overlap between repertoires was computed as shared unique clonotypes divided by the size of the smaller repertoire. Three approaches were used to assess repertoire richness: RTK rarefaction, the Chao1 estimator, and Recon v2.1 estimates of unobserved clonotypes. For all TCRbeta clonotypes obtained by the gDNA method from several donors, generation probabilities were computed with OLGA. Sourced from immuneACCESS, this table was stored by TCRdb with only in-frame sequences that have V and J called. A share of the clones is absent; for the studies checked, an unresolved V gene accounts for under half, and the remainder has no known explanation. V and J calls and clone size are copied from that table; D and trimming were computed from the DNA. This sample lists a few million clones; 85% to 95% were detected once. About 0.41% of the sample lies in the top ten.

Donors were healthy HIV-negative adults with no recently reported acute infections or vaccinations. Only Caucasian adults living in Nashville, Tennessee, USA were represented among the donors. CD4+ T cells were enriched by magnetic negative selection; naive cells were then positively selected on CD45RA, and the negative fraction formed the memory subset. After blood collection by leukapheresis, PBMCs were isolated using Ficoll-Histopaque density gradient centrifugation and then cryopreserved in the vapor phase of liquid nitrogen. Purity and quantity of every magnetically sorted T cell population were checked by analytical flow cytometry. From each sorted fraction, genomic DNA was isolated and quantified by UV absorbance on a Nanodrop 2000c. In the case of this clone: Its antigen is unknown. Base qualities are missing; no much larger clone stands one base away.

The sequence is built from TRBV5-8 and TRBJ2-3; the D region possibly corresponds to TRBD1 (6 bases align). The specimen was naive CD4+ T cells from PBMCs. This specimen's cell subset or site label, per the study, means: CD45RA+ positively selected. This TCR derives from a man younger than 35 in good health. Some clones in this sample may be carry-over from other donors' samples. CDR3 reads: CASAYVLGASTDTQYF. The DNA reads TGTGCCAGCGCTTATGTCCTGGGGGCCAGCACAGATACGCAGTATTTT.